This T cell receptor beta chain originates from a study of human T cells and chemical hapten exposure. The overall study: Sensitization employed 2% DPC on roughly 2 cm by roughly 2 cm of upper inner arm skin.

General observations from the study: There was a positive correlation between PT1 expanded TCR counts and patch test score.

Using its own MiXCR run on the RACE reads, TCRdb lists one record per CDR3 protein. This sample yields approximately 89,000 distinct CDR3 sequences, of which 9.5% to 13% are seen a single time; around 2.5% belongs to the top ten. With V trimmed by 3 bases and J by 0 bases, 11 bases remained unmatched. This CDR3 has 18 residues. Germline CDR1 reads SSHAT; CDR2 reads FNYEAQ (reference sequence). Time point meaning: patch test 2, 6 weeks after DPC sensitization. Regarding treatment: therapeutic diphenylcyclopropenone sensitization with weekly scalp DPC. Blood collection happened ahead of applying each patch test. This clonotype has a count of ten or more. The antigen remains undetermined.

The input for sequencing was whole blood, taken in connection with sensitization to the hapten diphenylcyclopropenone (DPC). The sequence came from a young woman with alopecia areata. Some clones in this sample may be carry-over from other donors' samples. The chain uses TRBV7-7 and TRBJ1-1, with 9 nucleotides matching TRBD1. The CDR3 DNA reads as TGTGCCAGCAGCTTCACGGGGAGGGACAGGGCCTTGAACACTGAAGCTTTCTTT. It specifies CASSFTGRDRALNTEAFF.